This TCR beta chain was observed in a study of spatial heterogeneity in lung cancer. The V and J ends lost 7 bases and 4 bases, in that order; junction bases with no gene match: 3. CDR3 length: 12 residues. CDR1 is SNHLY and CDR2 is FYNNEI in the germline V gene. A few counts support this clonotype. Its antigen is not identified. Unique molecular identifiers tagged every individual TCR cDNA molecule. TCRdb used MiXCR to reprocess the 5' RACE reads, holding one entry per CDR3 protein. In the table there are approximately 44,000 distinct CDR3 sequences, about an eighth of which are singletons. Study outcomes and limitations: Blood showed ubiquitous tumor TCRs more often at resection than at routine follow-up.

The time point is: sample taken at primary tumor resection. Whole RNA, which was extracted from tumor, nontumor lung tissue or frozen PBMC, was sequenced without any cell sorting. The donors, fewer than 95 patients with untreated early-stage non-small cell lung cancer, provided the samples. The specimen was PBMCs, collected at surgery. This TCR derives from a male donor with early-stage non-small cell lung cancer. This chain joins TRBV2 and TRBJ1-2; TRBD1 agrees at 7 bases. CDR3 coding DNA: TGTGCCAGCATGGGGGACAGCTATGGCTACACCTTC. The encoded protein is CASMGDSYGYTF.